This T cell receptor (beta chain) was captured in a study of human T cells and chemical hapten exposure. Study information: Predominantly women, the patients had alopecia areata, totalis or universalis. Yields of TCR per sample differed, chiefly owing to small differences in pooled library volume.

TCRdb ran MiXCR on the RACE reads and lists one entry per CDR3 protein. Here the sample spans about 260,000 distinct CDR3 sequences, approximately 8.6% being singletons. Trimming shortened V by 1 base and J by 7 bases, and 16 bases separated the two germline ends. The CDR3 spans 15 residues. From germline, CDR1 is SGHDN and CDR2 FVKESK. Regarding time point: pre-sensitization, week 0. Treatment here: therapeutic diphenylcyclopropenone sensitization with weekly scalp DPC. Study-wide points: Correlating positively with patch test score were the PT1 expanded TCR counts. Versus controls, significantly more large CDR3 similarity clusters arose from expanded TCRs.

Only a few counts were recorded for this clonotype. Its antigen is still unknown. Sequenced material: whole blood, taken in connection with sensitization to the hapten diphenylcyclopropenone (DPC). The clonotype was recovered from a woman aged 40-49 years with alopecia areata. Some clones in this sample may be carry-over from other donors' samples. V is TRBV14 and J is TRBJ2-5, with D perhaps assigned TRBD1 or TRBD2 (6 bases each). The CDR3 loop is CASSQVVTGGGTQYF. In DNA, the CDR3 is TGTGCCAGCAGCCAAGTCGTGACAGGAGGGGGGACCCAGTACTTC.